Listed below are T cell receptor beta chains from one sample, sequenced in a study of blood T cells in healthy people across ages. TCRdb re-called the 5' RACE reads with MiXCR, one entry per CDR3 protein. Altogether 1.4 million to 1.5 million distinct CDR3 sequences are present, approximately 42% being singletons, with the ten largest covering less than 8%. Sequencing was carried out using blood. The receptors here all came from a woman younger than 30 in good health. Each CDR3 is given with its conserved first and last residue. D genes are given only for firm matches. Clone size, where shown, is once, few, many, or a class for clones that have expanded.

j_call d_call v_call clone_size cdr3_aa cdr3_nt
TRBJ2-3 NA TRBV4-1 many CASSQEGFTDTQYF TGCGCCAGCAGCCAAGAGGGTTTCACAGATACGCAGTATTTT
TRBJ2-5 TRBD2 TRBV27 few CASTSTGTSGPYGGETQYF TGTGCCAGCACCTCTACCGGGACTAGCGGGCCGTACGGGGGAGAGACCCAGTACTTC
TRBJ1-2 NA TRBV6-6 NA CTSSYGTGDYGYTF TGTACCAGCAGTTACGGAACAGGCGATTATGGCTACACCTTC
TRBJ2-1 NA TRBV6-5 NA CASSYSPFSSEQFF TGTGCCAGCAGTTACAGCCCTTTCAGTTCAGAGCAGTTCTTC
TRBJ2-2 NA TRBV6-1 NA CASRPTGELFF TGTGCCAGCAGACCCACCGGGGAGCTGTTTTTT
TRBJ2-7 NA TRBV7-9 NA CAGESNYEQYF TGTGCCGGAGAAAGTAACTACGAGCAGTACTTC
TRBJ2-1 TRBD1 TRBV10-1 NA CASSETPGQGKAYNEQFF TGCGCCAGCAGTGAGACACCGGGACAGGGAAAGGCTTACAATGAGCAGTTCTTC
TRBJ2-7 NA TRBV12-3/TRBV12-4 NA CASSPVGRAYEQYF TGTGCCAGCAGTCCCGTTGGACGGGCGTACGAGCAGTACTTC
TRBJ1-1 NA TRBV4-2 NA CASSQLGAGTEAFF TGTGCCAGCAGCCAGTTGGGGGCCGGCACTGAAGCTTTCTTT
TRBJ2-2 TRBD2 TRBV12-3/TRBV12-4 NA CASSPLAGGNTGELFF TGTGCCAGCAGTCCACTAGCGGGGGGAAACACCGGGGAGCTGTTTTTT
TRBJ1-1 NA TRBV6-5 NA CASSDSGVNTEAFF TGTGCCAGCAGTGACTCGGGGGTGAACACTGAAGCTTTCTTT
TRBJ2-7 NA TRBV24-1 NA CATSDFHQTGRIDNEQYF TGTGCCACCAGTGATTTTCACCAGACAGGGAGGATTGACAATGAGCAGTACTTC
TRBJ2-3 TRBD1 TRBV30 NA CACTGTGNTDTQYF TGTGCCTGTACAGGGACAGGAAACACAGATACGCAGTATTTT
TRBJ2-1 NA TRBV6-4 few CASSALPGNEQFF TGTGCCAGCAGTGCCCTACCCGGAAATGAGCAGTTCTTC
TRBJ2-3 TRBD1 TRBV7-2 NA CASSLTGGDTDTQYF TGTGCCAGCAGCCTTACAGGGGGCGACACAGATACGCAGTATTTT
TRBJ2-3 TRBD2 TRBV20-1 NA CSAFKASGGEEPDTQYF TGCAGTGCTTTTAAGGCTAGCGGGGGGGAGGAGCCAGATACGCAGTATTTT
TRBJ2-1 NA TRBV14 NA CASSRFLTLEQFF TGTGCCAGCAGCAGGTTCCTCACCCTTGAGCAGTTCTTC
TRBJ2-3 TRBD2 TRBV27 many CASSPGLALGSTDTQYF TGTGCCAGCAGTCCCGGACTAGCCCTAGGGAGCACAGATACGCAGTATTTT
TRBJ1-2 NA TRBV27 NA CASSYRQYGYGYTF TGTGCCAGCAGCTACCGACAGTACGGCTATGGCTACACCTTC
TRBJ2-1 TRBD2 TRBV5-6 few CASSLLTSGADNEQFF TGTGCCAGCAGCCTCTTGACTAGCGGGGCTGACAATGAGCAGTTCTTC
TRBJ2-3 TRBD2 TRBV10-3 NA CAIRVASGTSDTQYF TGTGCCATCAGGGTGGCTAGCGGGACCTCAGATACGCAGTATTTT
TRBJ2-3 TRBD2 TRBV20-1 NA CSARIIRAGAGTDTQYF TGCAGTGCTAGAATAATTAGAGCGGGGGCGGGCACAGATACGCAGTATTTT
TRBJ1-2 NA TRBV25-1 few CASSEFGAGTKGYTF TGTGCCAGCAGTGAATTTGGGGCAGGGACGAAAGGCTACACCTTC
TRBJ2-6 NA TRBV20-1 NA CSAPGLSGANVLTF TGCAGTGCCCCGGGGCTCTCTGGGGCCAACGTCCTGACTTTC
TRBJ2-3 TRBD2 TRBV13 NA CASSLLAGGSSTDTQYF TGTGCCAGCAGCTTACTAGCGGGGGGCTCTAGCACAGATACGCAGTATTTT
TRBJ2-4 NA TRBV12-3/TRBV12-4 NA CASSSLLLTLYF TGTGCCAGCAGTTCTTTACTCTTAACCCTGTACTTC
TRBJ2-5 NA TRBV7-2 NA CASSLAGAGKTQYF TGTGCCAGCAGCTTAGCCGGGGCCGGGAAGACCCAGTACTTC
TRBJ2-5 NA TRBV20-1 NA CSARVRTVQETQYF TGCAGTGCTAGAGTACGGACAGTCCAAGAGACCCAGTACTTC
TRBJ2-7 TRBD1 TRBV27 few CASSGGTGVHEQYF TGTGCCAGCAGTGGCGGGACAGGGGTACACGAGCAGTACTTC
TRBJ2-7 NA TRBV20-1 few CSATDPEESSLNYEQYF TGCAGTGCCACGGACCCAGAAGAAAGCTCCCTAAACTACGAGCAGTACTTC
TRBJ2-3 TRBD1 TRBV7-2 NA CASSSGTGGGTDTQYF TGTGCCAGCAGCTCCGGGACAGGGGGAGGCACAGATACGCAGTATTTT
TRBJ2-1 TRBD2 TRBV10-3 many CAISEGLAGSNEQFF TGTGCCATCAGTGAAGGACTAGCGGGATCTAATGAGCAGTTCTTC
TRBJ2-3 NA TRBV24-1 NA CATSDSWTADTQYF TGTGCCACCAGTGACTCCTGGACCGCAGATACGCAGTATTTT
TRBJ2-7 NA TRBV3-1 NA CASSHSPHEQYF TGTGCCAGCAGCCACTCGCCCCACGAGCAGTACTTC
TRBJ2-2 NA TRBV6-2/TRBV6-3 many CASSYRVTGELFF TGTGCCAGCAGTTACAGGGTCACCGGGGAGCTGTTTTTT
TRBJ1-2 NA TRBV20-1 NA CSAQRGLGYGYTF TGCAGTGCGCAACGGGGGCTTGGCTATGGCTACACCTTC
TRBJ2-7 NA TRBV6-5 NA CASSYSLTYEQYF TGTGCCAGCAGTTACTCACTAACTTACGAGCAGTACTTC
TRBJ1-1 NA TRBV5-1 few CASSLLGLDTEAFF TGCGCCAGCAGCTTGTTGGGGTTGGACACTGAAGCTTTCTTT
TRBJ1-2 TRBD1 TRBV6-5 NA CASSYSSGGAYGYTF TGTGCCAGCAGTTACTCTTCAGGGGGCGCCTATGGCTACACCTTC
TRBJ2-7 TRBD2 TRBV27 NA CASSLIAGVPGGQYF TGTGCCAGCAGTTTAATAGCGGGGGTTCCGGGCGGGCAGTACTTC
TRBJ2-5 TRBD1 TRBV20-1 many CSARQGQETQYF TGCAGTGCGAGACAGGGGCAAGAGACCCAGTACTTC
TRBJ2-1 NA TRBV9 few CASSVGGAEYNEQFF TGTGCCAGCAGCGTAGGAGGGGCGGAATACAATGAGCAGTTCTTC
TRBJ2-7 NA TRBV20-1 NA CRARGEGTSYEQYF TGCAGAGCTAGAGGTGAGGGGACCTCCTACGAGCAGTACTTC
TRBJ2-7 TRBD1 TRBV27 NA CASSLFGSGTGVGEQYF TGTGCCAGCAGTTTATTTGGTTCTGGGACAGGGGTCGGCGAGCAGTACTTC
TRBJ2-5 NA TRBV29-1 few CSVVSRGQETQYF TGCAGCGTTGTAAGCAGGGGACAAGAGACCCAGTACTTC